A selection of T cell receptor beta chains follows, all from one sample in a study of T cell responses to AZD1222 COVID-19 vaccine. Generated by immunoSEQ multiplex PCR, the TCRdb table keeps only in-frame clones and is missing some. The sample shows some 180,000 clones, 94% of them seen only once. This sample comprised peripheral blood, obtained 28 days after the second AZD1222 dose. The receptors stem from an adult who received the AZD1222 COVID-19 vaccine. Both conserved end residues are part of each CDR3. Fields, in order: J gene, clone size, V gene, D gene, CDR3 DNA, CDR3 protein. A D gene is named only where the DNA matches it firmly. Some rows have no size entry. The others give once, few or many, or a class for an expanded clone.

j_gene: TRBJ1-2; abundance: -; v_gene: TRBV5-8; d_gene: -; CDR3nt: TGTGCCAGCAGCAGGCGGCCGATTAACTATGGCTACACCTTC; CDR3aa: CASSRRPINYGYTF
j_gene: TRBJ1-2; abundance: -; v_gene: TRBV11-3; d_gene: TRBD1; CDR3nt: TGTGCCAGCAGCTCACAGGGGCACAGGGGAGGCTACACCTTC; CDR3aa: CASSSQGHRGGYTF
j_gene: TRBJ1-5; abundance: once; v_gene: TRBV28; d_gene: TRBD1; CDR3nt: TGTGCCAGCATTTTTGGGTCGCAGGGGGGACAGCCCCAGCATTTT; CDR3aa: CASIFGSQGGQPQHF
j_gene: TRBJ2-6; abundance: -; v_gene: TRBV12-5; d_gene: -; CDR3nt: TGTGCTAGTGGACCGGGACACCTCTCTGGGGCCAACGTCCTGACTTTC; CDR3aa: CASGPGHLSGANVLTF
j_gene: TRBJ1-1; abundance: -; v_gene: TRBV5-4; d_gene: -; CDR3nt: TGTGCCAGCAGCTTGGGCGGGATCGTGAACACTGAAGCTTTCTTT; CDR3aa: CASSLGGIVNTEAFF
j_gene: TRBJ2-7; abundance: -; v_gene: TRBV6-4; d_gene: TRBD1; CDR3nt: TGTGCCAGCGGACAGGGCGAGCAGTACTTC; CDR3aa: CASGQGEQYF
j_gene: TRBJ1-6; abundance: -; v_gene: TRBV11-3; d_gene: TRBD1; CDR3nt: TGTGCCAGCAGCCCGGGACAGGGAAATTCACCCCTCCACTTT; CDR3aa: CASSPGQGNSPLHF
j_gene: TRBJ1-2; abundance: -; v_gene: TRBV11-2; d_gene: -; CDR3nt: TGTGCCAGCAGCTGGCGACAAAACTATGGCTACACCTTC; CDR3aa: CASSWRQNYGYTF
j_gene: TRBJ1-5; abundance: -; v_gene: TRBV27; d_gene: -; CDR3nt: TGTGCCACCCCGACAGTTTATAGCAATCAGCCCCAGCATTTT; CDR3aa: CATPTVYSNQPQHF
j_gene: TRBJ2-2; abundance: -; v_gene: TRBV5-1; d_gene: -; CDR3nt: TGCGCCAGCAGCTTGACAGTCTCCGGGGAGCTGTTTTTT; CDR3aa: CASSLTVSGELFF
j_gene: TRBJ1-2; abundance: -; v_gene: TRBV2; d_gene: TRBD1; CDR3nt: TGTGCCAGCACTATGTCCCGGGACAGGGAATGGGGCTACACCTTC; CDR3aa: CASTMSRDREWGYTF
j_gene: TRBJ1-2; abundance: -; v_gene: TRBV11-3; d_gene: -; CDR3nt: TGTGCCAGCAGTGCCGGCAGGGGACTCTATGGCTACACCTTC; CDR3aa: CASSAGRGLYGYTF
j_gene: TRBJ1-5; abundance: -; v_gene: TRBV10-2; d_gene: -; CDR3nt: TGCGCCAGCAGTGAGTTAGTGGGTCAGCCCCAGCATTTT; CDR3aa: CASSELVGQPQHF
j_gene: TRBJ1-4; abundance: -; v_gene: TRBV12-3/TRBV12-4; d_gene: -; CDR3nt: TGTGCCAGCAGTCAAGGGGAAAAACTGTTTTTT; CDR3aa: CASSQGEKLFF
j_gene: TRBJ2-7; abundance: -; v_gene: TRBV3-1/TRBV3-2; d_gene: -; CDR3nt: TGTGCCAGCAGCCAAGTGGAGGGCAGGGAGCAGTACTTC; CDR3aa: CASSQVEGREQYF
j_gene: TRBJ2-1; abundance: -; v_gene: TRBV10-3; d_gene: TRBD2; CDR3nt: TGTGCCATCAGTGACGCGGGGGGCAGCTCCTACAATGAGCAGTTCTTC; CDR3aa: CAISDAGGSSYNEQFF
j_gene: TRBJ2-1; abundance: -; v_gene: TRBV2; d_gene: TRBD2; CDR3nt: TGTGCCAGCAGGCTAGCGGGGGTCAATGAGCAGTTCTTC; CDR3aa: CASRLAGVNEQFF
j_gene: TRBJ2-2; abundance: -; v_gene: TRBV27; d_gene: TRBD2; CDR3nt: TGTGCCAGCAGCCATCCAGCGGGAGGGAGAGTCGGGGAGCTGTTTTTT; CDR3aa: CASSHPAGGRVGELFF
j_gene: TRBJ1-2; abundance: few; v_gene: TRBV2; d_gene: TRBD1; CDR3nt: TGTGCCAGCAGTTATGCGACAGGGGGCTATGGCTACACCTTC; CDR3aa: CASSYATGGYGYTF
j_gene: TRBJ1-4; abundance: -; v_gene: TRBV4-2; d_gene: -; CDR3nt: TGTGCCAGCAGCCAAGTTTTAGCAACTAATGAAAAACTGTTTTTT; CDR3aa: CASSQVLATNEKLFF
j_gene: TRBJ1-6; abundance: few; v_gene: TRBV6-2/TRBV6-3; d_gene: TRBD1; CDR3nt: TGTGCCAGCAGTACGGACAGGGATGGATCACCCCTCCACTTT; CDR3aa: CASSTDRDGSPLHF
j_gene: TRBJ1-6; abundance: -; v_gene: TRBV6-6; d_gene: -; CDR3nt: TGTGCCAGCAGTCCAACTCGGCCGAGCTCCTATAATTCACCCCTCCACTTT; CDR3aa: CASSPTRPSSYNSPLHF
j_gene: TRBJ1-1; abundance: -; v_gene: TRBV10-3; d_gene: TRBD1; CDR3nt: TGTGCCATCAGTGAGTCCAACAGGGGCACTGAAGCTTTCTTT; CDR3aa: CAISESNRGTEAFF
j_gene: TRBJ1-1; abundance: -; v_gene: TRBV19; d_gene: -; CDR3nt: TGTGCCAGCGTCTCCGGGGGGGCGACTGAAGCTTTCTTT; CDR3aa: CASVSGGATEAFF
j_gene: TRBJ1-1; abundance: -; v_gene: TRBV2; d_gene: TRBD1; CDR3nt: TGTGCCAGCAGTGAAAGGGGGCGAAGGAACACTGAAGCTTTCTTT; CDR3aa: CASSERGRRNTEAFF
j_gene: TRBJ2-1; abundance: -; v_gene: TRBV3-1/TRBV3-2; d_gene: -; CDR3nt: TGTGCCAGCAGGAGCTCCTACAATGAGCAGTTCTTC; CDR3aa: CASRSSYNEQFF
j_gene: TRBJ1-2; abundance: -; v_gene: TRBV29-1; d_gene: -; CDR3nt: TGCAGCCCCAATAGGGGCGGCTACACCTTC; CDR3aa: CSPNRGGYTF
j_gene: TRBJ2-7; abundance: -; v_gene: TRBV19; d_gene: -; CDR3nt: TGTGCCAGTAGTATAGGGGCACTAGGCTCCTACGAGCAGTACTTC; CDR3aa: CASSIGALGSYEQYF
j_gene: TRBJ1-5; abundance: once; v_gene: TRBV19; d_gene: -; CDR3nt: TGTGCCAGTAGCAAGGACAGTGGGGGTATGTATCAGCCCCAGCATTTT; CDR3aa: CASSKDSGGMYQPQHF
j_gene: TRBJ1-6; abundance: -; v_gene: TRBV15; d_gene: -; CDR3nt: TGTGCCACCAGCAGAGATGTTAGTAATTCACCCCTCCACTTT; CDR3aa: CATSRDVSNSPLHF
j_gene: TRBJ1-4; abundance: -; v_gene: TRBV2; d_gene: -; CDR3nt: TGTGCCAGCAGTGAAGCCGGGACGGCGAATGAAAAACTGTTTTTT; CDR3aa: CASSEAGTANEKLFF
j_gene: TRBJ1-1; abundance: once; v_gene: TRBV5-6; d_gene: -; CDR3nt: TGTGCCAGCAGCTTGGTCGAATTATTGAACACTGAAGCTTTCTTT; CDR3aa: CASSLVELLNTEAFF
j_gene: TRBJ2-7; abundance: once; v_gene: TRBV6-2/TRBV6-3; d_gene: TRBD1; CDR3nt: TGTGCCAGCAGTACAGGGGCGGACGAGCAGTACTTC; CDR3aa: CASSTGADEQYF
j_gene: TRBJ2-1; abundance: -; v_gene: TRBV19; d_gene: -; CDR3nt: TGTGCCAGTAGTAGTGGAAGCTCCTACAATGAGCAGTTCTTC; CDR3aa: CASSSGSSYNEQFF
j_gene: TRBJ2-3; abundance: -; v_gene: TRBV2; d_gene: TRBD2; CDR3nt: TGTGCCAGCAGTGAAAAACTAGCGGGGTTTCATCGGACGCAGTATTTT; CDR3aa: CASSEKLAGFHRTQYF
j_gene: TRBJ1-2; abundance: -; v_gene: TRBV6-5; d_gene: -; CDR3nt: TGTGCCAGCAGTCAACAGTCTGTTTCGTATGGCTACACCTTC; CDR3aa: CASSQQSVSYGYTF
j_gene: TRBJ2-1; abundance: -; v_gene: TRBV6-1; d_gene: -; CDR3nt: TGTGCCAGCAAAACGAATACGGGCAATGAGCAGTTCTTC; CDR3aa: CASKTNTGNEQFF
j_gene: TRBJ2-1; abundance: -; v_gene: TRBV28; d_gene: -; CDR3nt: TGTGCCAGCAGACTGGGCCCTGGACTAATCAATGAGCAGTTCTTC; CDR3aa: CASRLGPGLINEQFF
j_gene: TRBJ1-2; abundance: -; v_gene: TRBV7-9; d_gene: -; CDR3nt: TGTGCCAGCAGCCCAAAAATGGGCTGGGAGATTAGTGGCTACACCTTC; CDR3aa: CASSPKMGWEISGYTF
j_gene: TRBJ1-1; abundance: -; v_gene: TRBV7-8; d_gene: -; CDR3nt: TGTGCCAGCAGCTTAGGGATCTGGGTGAACACTGAAGCTTTCTTT; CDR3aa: CASSLGIWVNTEAFF
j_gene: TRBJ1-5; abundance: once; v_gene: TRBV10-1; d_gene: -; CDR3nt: TGCGCCAGCAGTGAGTCGGTGGGGGCGAGCAATCAGCCCCAGCATTTT; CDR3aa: CASSESVGASNQPQHF
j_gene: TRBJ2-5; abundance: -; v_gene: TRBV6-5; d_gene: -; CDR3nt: TGTGCCAGCAGGAACCCCGGTCGCACCCAGTACTTC; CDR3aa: CASRNPGRTQYF